Listed below are T cell receptor beta chains from one sample, sequenced in a study of blood T cell repertoires in COVID-19. The assay was immunoSEQ multiplex PCR, and TCRdb's table has in-frame clones only and misses some. The sample holds hundreds of thousands of clones, roughly nine tenths seen once. The sample comprised PBMCs or T cells enriched from blood (not recorded which). The receptors were gathered from a young man who had recovered from COVID-19. The CDR3 runs from the conserved cysteine through the conserved F or W. The order of the fields is clone size, J gene, V gene, D gene, CDR3 DNA, CDR3 protein. The D gene is left open where the match is weak. Only some rows state a clone size, as once, few, many or a class for expanded clones.

clone size: .; J gene: TRBJ2-7; V gene: TRBV28; D gene: TRBD2; CDR3 DNA: TGTGCCAGCCAGCCAGGTGGTAGCGGGAGCTACGAGCAGTACTTC; CDR3 protein: CASQPGGSGSYEQYF
clone size: .; J gene: TRBJ2-1; V gene: TRBV28; D gene: TRBD2; CDR3 DNA: TGTGCCAGTGGCGGGAGGGCCAATGAGCAGTTCTTC; CDR3 protein: CASGGRANEQFF
clone size: .; J gene: TRBJ2-3; V gene: TRBV27; D gene: TRBD2; CDR3 DNA: TGTGCCAGCAGTCCGAGACTAGCGGGTATCACAGATACGCAGTATTTT; CDR3 protein: CASSPRLAGITDTQYF
clone size: .; J gene: TRBJ1-2; V gene: TRBV20-1; D gene: .; CDR3 DNA: TGCGGACGGGGAACGGACTATGGCTACACCTTC; CDR3 protein: CGRGTDYGYTF
clone size: .; J gene: TRBJ2-7; V gene: TRBV7-9; D gene: TRBD2; CDR3 DNA: TGTGCCGGAGGGGCGGGAGATCACCACGAGCAGTACTTC; CDR3 protein: CAGGAGDHHEQYF
clone size: once; J gene: TRBJ2-7; V gene: TRBV29-1; D gene: TRBD1; CDR3 DNA: TGCAGCGCTGAGAAAGGACAGGGTGGCGCCTACGAGCAGTACTTC; CDR3 protein: CSAEKGQGGAYEQYF
clone size: .; J gene: TRBJ1-1; V gene: TRBV2; D gene: TRBD1; CDR3 DNA: TGTGCCAGCAGTGAAGTCCCGGGACAGGGGTCGTTTGCTTTCTTT; CDR3 protein: CASSEVPGQGSFAFF
clone size: .; J gene: TRBJ2-7; V gene: TRBV6-5; D gene: .; CDR3 DNA: TGTGCCAGCAGTTATCAACCGGGGACCTACGAGCAGTACTTC; CDR3 protein: CASSYQPGTYEQYF
clone size: .; J gene: TRBJ1-4; V gene: TRBV2; D gene: TRBD1; CDR3 DNA: TGTGCCAGCAGTTCGGGACAGGGTCGTGAAAAACTGTTTTTT; CDR3 protein: CASSSGQGREKLFF
clone size: .; J gene: TRBJ2-1; V gene: TRBV13; D gene: TRBD2; CDR3 DNA: TGTGCCAGCAGCCCCCGGACTAGCGGGAGTGTGGGCAATGAGCAGTTCTTC; CDR3 protein: CASSPRTSGSVGNEQFF
clone size: .; J gene: TRBJ1-1; V gene: TRBV27; D gene: TRBD1; CDR3 DNA: TGTGCCAGCAGTTTATCAGGACAGGGGTTGATGAACACTGAAGCTTTCTTT; CDR3 protein: CASSLSGQGLMNTEAFF
clone size: .; J gene: TRBJ1-5; V gene: TRBV12-3/TRBV12-4; D gene: .; CDR3 DNA: TGTGCCAGCAGTCCCTGGGCCCGAACGCCCCAGCATTTT; CDR3 protein: CASSPWARTPQHF
clone size: .; J gene: TRBJ1-3; V gene: TRBV3-1/TRBV3-2; D gene: .; CDR3 DNA: TGTGCCAGCACCGATACAGGGTTCGGAAACACCATATATTTT; CDR3 protein: CASTDTGFGNTIYF
clone size: .; J gene: TRBJ1-1; V gene: TRBV18; D gene: .; CDR3 DNA: TGTGCCAGCTCATCCCGCAATGGAGGTACTGAAGCTTTCTTT; CDR3 protein: CASSSRNGGTEAFF
clone size: .; J gene: TRBJ2-7; V gene: TRBV9; D gene: TRBD2; CDR3 DNA: TGTGCCAGCAGCCCCGCTAGCGGGAACACTGAGCAGTACTTC; CDR3 protein: CASSPASGNTEQYF
clone size: .; J gene: TRBJ1-5; V gene: TRBV6-5; D gene: TRBD1; CDR3 DNA: TGTGCCACCGTACTTCCGGGACAGAATCAGCCCCAGCATTTT; CDR3 protein: CATVLPGQNQPQHF
clone size: .; J gene: TRBJ1-5; V gene: TRBV19; D gene: .; CDR3 DNA: TGTGCCAGTAGTGCAACCCCAGGGACATTCAATCAGCCCCAGCATTTT; CDR3 protein: CASSATPGTFNQPQHF
clone size: .; J gene: TRBJ1-2; V gene: TRBV5-1; D gene: TRBD1; CDR3 DNA: TGCGCCAGCAGCCCCAGGACAGGGGAATATGGCTACACCTTC; CDR3 protein: CASSPRTGEYGYTF
clone size: .; J gene: TRBJ2-3; V gene: TRBV7-2; D gene: TRBD2; CDR3 DNA: TGTGCCAGCAGCCGGACTAGCGGGAGGGTGGATACGCAGTATTTT; CDR3 protein: CASSRTSGRVDTQYF
clone size: .; J gene: TRBJ2-1; V gene: TRBV4-1; D gene: TRBD2; CDR3 DNA: TGCGCCAGCAGCCAAGATCCGAGACTAGCGGAGGTGGGTAATGAGCAGTTCTTC; CDR3 protein: CASSQDPRLAEVGNEQFF
clone size: .; J gene: TRBJ2-7; V gene: TRBV7-9; D gene: TRBD1; CDR3 DNA: TGTGCCAGCAGCCGGGACAGGGGGGACTACGAGCAGTACTTC; CDR3 protein: CASSRDRGDYEQYF
clone size: .; J gene: TRBJ2-3; V gene: TRBV9; D gene: .; CDR3 DNA: TGTGCCAGCAGCGTAGGGCTAGTAGCAGATACGCAGTATTTT; CDR3 protein: CASSVGLVADTQYF
clone size: .; J gene: TRBJ2-2; V gene: TRBV12-5; D gene: TRBD2; CDR3 DNA: TGTGCTAGTGGTTACGGACTAGCGGGAGGCCCCGGGGAGCTGTTTTTT; CDR3 protein: CASGYGLAGGPGELFF
clone size: .; J gene: TRBJ2-1; V gene: TRBV7-3; D gene: TRBD2; CDR3 DNA: TGTGCCAGCACCCCCGGGGGGGGGAGTTCTATTTACAATGAGCAGTTCTTC; CDR3 protein: CASTPGGGSSIYNEQFF
clone size: .; J gene: TRBJ2-7; V gene: TRBV10-3; D gene: TRBD1; CDR3 DNA: TGTGCCATCAGTCTTGGGGACAGGGGAACCTACGAGCAGTACTTC; CDR3 protein: CAISLGDRGTYEQYF
clone size: .; J gene: TRBJ1-2; V gene: TRBV29-1; D gene: .; CDR3 DNA: TGCAGCGCCACTGCCCGGGGTAACTATGGCTACACCTTC; CDR3 protein: CSATARGNYGYTF
clone size: .; J gene: TRBJ2-1; V gene: TRBV18; D gene: TRBD2; CDR3 DNA: TGTGCCAGCTCTGTAGCGGGAGGGTTAAATGAGCAGTTCTTC; CDR3 protein: CASSVAGGLNEQFF
clone size: .; J gene: TRBJ2-7; V gene: TRBV29-1; D gene: TRBD1; CDR3 DNA: TGCAGCGTTGGTGACAGGGGTGCCTACGAGCAGTACTTC; CDR3 protein: CSVGDRGAYEQYF
clone size: .; J gene: TRBJ1-1; V gene: TRBV4-1; D gene: .; CDR3 DNA: TGCGCCAGCAGCCAAGCCCCGAAGACAGTTCCGAACACTGAAGCTTTCTTT; CDR3 protein: CASSQAPKTVPNTEAFF
clone size: .; J gene: TRBJ1-5; V gene: TRBV6-5; D gene: TRBD1; CDR3 DNA: TGTGCCAGCAGTCCACAGGGGAATCAGCCCCAGCATTTT; CDR3 protein: CASSPQGNQPQHF
clone size: .; J gene: TRBJ2-1; V gene: TRBV18; D gene: .; CDR3 DNA: TGTGCCAGCTCACCAGTCGCAGGAATTGAAAATGAGCAGTTCTTC; CDR3 protein: CASSPVAGIENEQFF
clone size: .; J gene: TRBJ1-6; V gene: TRBV9; D gene: TRBD1; CDR3 DNA: TGTGCCAGCAGCGTAAATGTTCGCGAGGACGGACAGGGGGCTGGTTCACCCCTCCACTTT; CDR3 protein: CASSVNVREDGQGAGSPLHF
clone size: .; J gene: TRBJ1-4; V gene: TRBV30; D gene: .; CDR3 DNA: TGTGCCTGGGGGGGGAGGGAAAAACTGTTTTTT; CDR3 protein: CAWGGREKLFF
clone size: .; J gene: TRBJ2-5; V gene: TRBV10-2; D gene: .; CDR3 DNA: TGCGCCACCCTGAGAAGAAACCAAGAGACCCAGTACTTC; CDR3 protein: CATLRRNQETQYF
clone size: .; J gene: TRBJ2-7; V gene: TRBV30; D gene: TRBD2; CDR3 DNA: TGTGCCCTAGGGGAGGGGACCTGGAACGAGCAGTACTTC; CDR3 protein: CALGEGTWNEQYF
clone size: .; J gene: TRBJ1-2; V gene: TRBV25-1; D gene: .; CDR3 DNA: TGTGCCAGCACTCCCAACCCGGCCGCAGGTGGCTACACCTTC; CDR3 protein: CASTPNPAAGGYTF
clone size: .; J gene: TRBJ2-3; V gene: TRBV4-1; D gene: .; CDR3 DNA: TGCGCCAGCAGCCAAACACTCCCTAGGTCTAGCACAGATACGCAGTATTTT; CDR3 protein: CASSQTLPRSSTDTQYF
clone size: .; J gene: TRBJ1-2; V gene: TRBV28; D gene: TRBD1; CDR3 DNA: TGTGCCAGCAGTTTAGCCGGGACAGGGGGTAGGAACGGCTACACCTTC; CDR3 protein: CASSLAGTGGRNGYTF
clone size: .; J gene: TRBJ2-3; V gene: TRBV10-3; D gene: TRBD1; CDR3 DNA: TGTGCCATCAGTGAGTCGAGGGGGCGAGTAGATACGCAGTATTTT; CDR3 protein: CAISESRGRVDTQYF
clone size: .; J gene: TRBJ1-1; V gene: TRBV3-1/TRBV3-2; D gene: .; CDR3 DNA: TGTGCCAGCAGCCTCGCGACCGATAGCGTTGAAGCTTTCTTT; CDR3 protein: CASSLATDSVEAFF
clone size: .; J gene: TRBJ1-5; V gene: TRBV9; D gene: .; CDR3 DNA: TGTGCCAGCAGCGATCGGTATAGCAATCAGCCCCAGCATTTT; CDR3 protein: CASSDRYSNQPQHF
clone size: .; J gene: TRBJ1-3; V gene: TRBV6-6; D gene: .; CDR3 DNA: TGTGCCAGCAGTTACACCCTTGGGGGGGGAAACACCATATATTTT; CDR3 protein: CASSYTLGGGNTIYF
clone size: .; J gene: TRBJ1-4; V gene: TRBV7-9; D gene: .; CDR3 DNA: TGTGCCAGCAGCGTAGTCCGAGCAACTAATGAAAAACTGTTTTTT; CDR3 protein: CASSVVRATNEKLFF
clone size: .; J gene: TRBJ2-3; V gene: TRBV3-1/TRBV3-2; D gene: .; CDR3 DNA: TGTGCCAGCAGCCAAGCGAGCGGTACTAGCACAGATACGCAGTATTTT; CDR3 protein: CASSQASGTSTDTQYF
clone size: .; J gene: TRBJ2-7; V gene: TRBV6-2/TRBV6-3; D gene: .; CDR3 DNA: TGTGCCAGCAGTTACCGTCAGGGTGGGTACGAGCAGTACTTC; CDR3 protein: CASSYRQGGYEQYF
clone size: .; J gene: TRBJ1-3; V gene: TRBV5-1; D gene: .; CDR3 DNA: TGCGCCAGCAGCTTGGTTCAGGGAGGAGGAAACACCATATATTTT; CDR3 protein: CASSLVQGGGNTIYF
clone size: .; J gene: TRBJ2-1; V gene: TRBV4-2; D gene: TRBD2; CDR3 DNA: TGTGCCAGCAGCCAAGATTGGGCGGGAGTGGCGTACAATGAGCAGTTCTTC; CDR3 protein: CASSQDWAGVAYNEQFF
clone size: .; J gene: TRBJ2-1; V gene: TRBV6-2/TRBV6-3; D gene: TRBD2; CDR3 DNA: TGTGCCAGCAGTTTCAGCGGGAGGCCCGGGAATGAGCAGTTCTTC; CDR3 protein: CASSFSGRPGNEQFF
clone size: once; J gene: TRBJ2-5; V gene: TRBV6-5; D gene: .; CDR3 DNA: TGTGCCAGCAGTTACTCGAGTTCAGAGACCCAGTACTTC; CDR3 protein: CASSYSSSETQYF
clone size: .; J gene: TRBJ2-7; V gene: TRBV25-1; D gene: TRBD1; CDR3 DNA: TGTGCCAGCAGTGCTGGGACAGGGTCCTGGTCGGTTTCTCAGCAGTACTTC; CDR3 protein: CASSAGTGSWSVSQQYF
clone size: .; J gene: TRBJ2-1; V gene: TRBV27; D gene: TRBD1; CDR3 DNA: TGTGCCAGCATTGCAGGGGGCGCCTACAATGAGCAGTTCTTC; CDR3 protein: CASIAGGAYNEQFF
clone size: .; J gene: TRBJ1-2; V gene: TRBV6-5; D gene: .; CDR3 DNA: TGTGCCAGCAGGTGGGCAGCTGACCCCTATGGCTACACCTTC; CDR3 protein: CASRWAADPYGYTF
clone size: .; J gene: TRBJ2-7; V gene: TRBV27; D gene: .; CDR3 DNA: TGTGCCAGCAGTTTATTCTCGGGCTACGAGCAGTACTTC; CDR3 protein: CASSLFSGYEQYF
clone size: .; J gene: TRBJ1-4; V gene: TRBV27; D gene: .; CDR3 DNA: TGTGCCAGCAGTCCTGACACGATTAATGAAAAACTGTTTTTT; CDR3 protein: CASSPDTINEKLFF
clone size: .; J gene: TRBJ2-3; V gene: TRBV5-1; D gene: .; CDR3 DNA: TGCGCCAGCAGCTCGAGGCCAGATACGCAGTATTTT; CDR3 protein: CASSSRPDTQYF
clone size: .; J gene: TRBJ2-1; V gene: TRBV7-6; D gene: TRBD2; CDR3 DNA: TGTGCCAGCAGCTTAGCAAGCGGGAGTCTGGATGAGCAGTTCTTC; CDR3 protein: CASSLASGSLDEQFF
clone size: .; J gene: TRBJ2-3; V gene: TRBV28; D gene: TRBD2; CDR3 DNA: TGTGCCAGCAGTTTGGGACGGGAGGCGGATACGCAGTATTTT; CDR3 protein: CASSLGREADTQYF
clone size: .; J gene: TRBJ1-5; V gene: TRBV7-9; D gene: .; CDR3 DNA: TGTGCCAGCAGCTTAGAGGTAACAGGTGCCATGGGGAGCAATCAGCCCCAGCATTTT; CDR3 protein: CASSLEVTGAMGSNQPQHF